A single sample gave rise to the 5 T cell receptor beta chains below, sequenced in a study of metastatic and nonmetastatic thyroid tumors. TCRdb recomputed clones from the PCR reads via MiXCR. In the table there are about 21,000 clones, 28% of which are singletons. Patients had received no treatment of any kind before thyroid surgery. The material sequenced was tumor tissue. These receptors came from a male donor with papillary thyroid cancer or a benign thyroid nodule (not recorded which). Some clones in this sample may be carry-over from other donors' samples.

This clone was recorded many times. The rearrangement joins TRBV4-1 to TRBJ1-6, with unresolved D. This CDR3 spans 15 amino acids. V was cut by 4 bases and J by 5 bases, with 12 bases left in between. Per germline, CDR1 MGHRA and CDR2 YSYEKL. The CDR3 loop is CASSPTPYNNSPLHF. The CDR3 bases are TGCGCCAGCAGCCCCACGCCCTATAATAATTCACCCCTCCACTTT.

This chain uses TRBV4-1 with TRBJ1-1; possible D gene TRBD1, 5 bases. The length of the CDR3 is 14 residues. Germline loops: CDR1 MGHRA, CDR2 YSYEKL. Trimming stripped 1 base from V and 2 bases from J, with 8 bases between. The chain's CDR3 is CASSQAGVNTEAFF. The CDR3 bases are TGCGCCAGCAGCCAAGCGGGGGTCAACACTGAAGCTTTCTTT.

The chain joins TRBV28 to TRBJ2-1; 7 bases map to TRBD1. J lost 3 bases, V lost 7 bases, and 6 bases had no gene match. This CDR3 has 14 amino acids. Germline lookup yields CDR1 MDHEN and CDR2 SYDVKM. The CDR3 DNA reads as TGTGCCAGCAAGAGGGGGCTATACTACAATGAGCAGTTCTTC. Protein product: CASKRGLYYNEQFF.

This clone was counted a few times. Written as DNA, the CDR3 is TGTGCCAGCAGTGAACCGGGACCCTACGAGCAGTACTTC. Protein product: CASSEPGPYEQYF. The V and J genes are TRBV2 and TRBJ2-7, with D perhaps TRBD1 or TRBD2 (5 bases each). Per the germline V gene, CDR1 is SNHLY and CDR2 is FYNNEI. V gave up 2 bases and J gave up 2 bases, with 7 bases separating them. The CDR3 runs to 13 residues.

Of note for this clone: In this CDR3 the conserved last residue, phenylalanine or tryptophan, is missing, so a read error is likely. The chain employs TRBV6-1 and TRBJ2-7, with D unclear. The CDR3 runs to 12 residues. The V end lost 2 bases, the J end lost 3 bases, and 5 bases lay between the germline ends. The germline V gene has CDR1 MNHNS and CDR2 SASEGT. The CDR3 protein is CASSESGYEQYS. CDR3 DNA sequence: TGTGCCAGCAGTGAAAGTGGCTACGAGCAGTACTCC.